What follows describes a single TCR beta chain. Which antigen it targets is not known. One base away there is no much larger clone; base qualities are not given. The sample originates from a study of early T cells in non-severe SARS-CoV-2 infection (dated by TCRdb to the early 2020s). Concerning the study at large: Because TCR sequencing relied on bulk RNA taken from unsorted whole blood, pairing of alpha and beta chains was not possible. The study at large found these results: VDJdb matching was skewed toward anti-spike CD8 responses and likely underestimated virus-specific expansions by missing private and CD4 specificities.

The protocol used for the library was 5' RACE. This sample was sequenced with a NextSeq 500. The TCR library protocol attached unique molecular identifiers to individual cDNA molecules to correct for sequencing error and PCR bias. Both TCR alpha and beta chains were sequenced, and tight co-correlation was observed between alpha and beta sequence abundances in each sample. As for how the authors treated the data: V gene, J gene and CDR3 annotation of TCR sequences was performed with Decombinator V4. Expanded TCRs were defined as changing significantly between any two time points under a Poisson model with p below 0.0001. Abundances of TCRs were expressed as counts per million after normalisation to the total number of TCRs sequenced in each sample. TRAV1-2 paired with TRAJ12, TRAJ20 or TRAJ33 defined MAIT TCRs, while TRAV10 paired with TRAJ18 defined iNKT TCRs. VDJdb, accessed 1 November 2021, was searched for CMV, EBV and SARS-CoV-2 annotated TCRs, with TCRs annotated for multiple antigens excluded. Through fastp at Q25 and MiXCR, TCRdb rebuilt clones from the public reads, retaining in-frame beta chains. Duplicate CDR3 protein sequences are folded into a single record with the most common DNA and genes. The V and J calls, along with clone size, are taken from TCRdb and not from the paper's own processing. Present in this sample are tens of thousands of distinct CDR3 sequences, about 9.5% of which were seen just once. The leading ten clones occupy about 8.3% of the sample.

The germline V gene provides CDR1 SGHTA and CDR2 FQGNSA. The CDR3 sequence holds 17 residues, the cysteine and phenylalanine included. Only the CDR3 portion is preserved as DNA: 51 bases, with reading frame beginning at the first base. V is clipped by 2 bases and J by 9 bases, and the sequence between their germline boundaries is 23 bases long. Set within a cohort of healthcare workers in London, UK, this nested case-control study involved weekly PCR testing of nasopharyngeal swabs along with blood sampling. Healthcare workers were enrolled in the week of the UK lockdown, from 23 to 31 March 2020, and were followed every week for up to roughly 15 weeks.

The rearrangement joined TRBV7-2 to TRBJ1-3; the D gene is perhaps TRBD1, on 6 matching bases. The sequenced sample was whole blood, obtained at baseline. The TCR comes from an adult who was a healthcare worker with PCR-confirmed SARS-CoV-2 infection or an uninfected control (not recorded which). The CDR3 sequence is CASSLMAGARVGGTIYF. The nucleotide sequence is TGTGCCAGCAGCTTAATGGCGGGGGCCAGAGTAGGAGGCACCATATATTTT.